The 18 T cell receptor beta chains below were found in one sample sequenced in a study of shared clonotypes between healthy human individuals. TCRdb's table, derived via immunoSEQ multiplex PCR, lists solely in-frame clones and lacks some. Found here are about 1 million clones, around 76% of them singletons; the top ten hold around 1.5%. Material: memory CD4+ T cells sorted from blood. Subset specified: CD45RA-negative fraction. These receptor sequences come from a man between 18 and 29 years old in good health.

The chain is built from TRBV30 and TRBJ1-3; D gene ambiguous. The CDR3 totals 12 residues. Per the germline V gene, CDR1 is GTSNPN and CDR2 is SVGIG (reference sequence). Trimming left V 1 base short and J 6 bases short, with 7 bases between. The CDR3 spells CAWSAGVNTIYF. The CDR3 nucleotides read TGTGCCTGGAGTGCAGGAGTAAACACCATATATTTT.

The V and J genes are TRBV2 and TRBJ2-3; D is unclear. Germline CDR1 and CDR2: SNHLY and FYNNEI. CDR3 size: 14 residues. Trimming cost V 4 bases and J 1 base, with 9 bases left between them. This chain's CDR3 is CASSAISRTDTQYF. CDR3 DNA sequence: TGTGCCAGCAGTGCCATTAGCCGCACAGATACGCAGTATTTT. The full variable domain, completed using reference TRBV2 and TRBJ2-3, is EPEVTQTPSHQVTQMGQEVILRCVPISNHLYFYWYRQILGQKVEFLVSFYNNEISEKSEIFDDQFSVERPDGSNFTLKIRSTKLEDSAMYFCASSAISRTDTQYFGPGTRLTVL.

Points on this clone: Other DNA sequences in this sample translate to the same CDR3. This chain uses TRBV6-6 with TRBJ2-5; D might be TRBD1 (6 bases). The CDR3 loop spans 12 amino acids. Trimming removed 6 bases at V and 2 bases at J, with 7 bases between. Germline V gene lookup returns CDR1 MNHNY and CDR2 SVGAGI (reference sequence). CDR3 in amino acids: CASRGGQETQYF. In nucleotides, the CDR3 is TGTGCCAGCAGAGGGGGTCAAGAGACCCAGTACTTC.

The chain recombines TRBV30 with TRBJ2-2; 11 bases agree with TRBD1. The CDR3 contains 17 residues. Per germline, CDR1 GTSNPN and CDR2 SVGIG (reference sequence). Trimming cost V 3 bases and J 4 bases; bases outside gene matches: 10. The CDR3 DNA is TGTGCCTGGAGGGAGGACAGGGGGCGGAGGAGCACCGGGGAGCTGTTTTTT. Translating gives CAWREDRGRRSTGELFF.

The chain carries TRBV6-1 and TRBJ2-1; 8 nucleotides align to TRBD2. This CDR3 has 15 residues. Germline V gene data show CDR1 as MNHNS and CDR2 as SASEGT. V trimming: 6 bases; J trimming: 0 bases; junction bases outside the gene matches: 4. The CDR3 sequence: CASRVAGSSYNEQFF. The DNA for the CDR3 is TGTGCCAGCAGGGTAGCGGGGAGCTCCTACAATGAGCAGTTCTTC.

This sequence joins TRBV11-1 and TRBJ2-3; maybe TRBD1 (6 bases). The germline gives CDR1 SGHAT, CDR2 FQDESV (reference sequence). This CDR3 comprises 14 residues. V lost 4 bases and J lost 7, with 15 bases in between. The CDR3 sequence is CASSSSRGTNTQYF. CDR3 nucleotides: TGTGCCAGCAGCTCCTCCAGGGGCACCAATACGCAGTATTTT.

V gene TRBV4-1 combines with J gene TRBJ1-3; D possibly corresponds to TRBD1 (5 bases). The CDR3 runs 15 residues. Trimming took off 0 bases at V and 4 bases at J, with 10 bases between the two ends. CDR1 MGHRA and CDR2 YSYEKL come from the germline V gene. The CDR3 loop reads CASSQEGTRGNTIYF. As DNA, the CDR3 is TGCGCCAGCAGCCAAGAGGGGACCAGGGGAAACACCATATATTTT.

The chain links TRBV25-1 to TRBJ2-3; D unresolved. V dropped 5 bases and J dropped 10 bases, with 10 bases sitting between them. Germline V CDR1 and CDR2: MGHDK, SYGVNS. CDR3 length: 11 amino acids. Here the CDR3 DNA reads TGTGCCAGCAGTCAGAGCGTGGCGCAGTATTTT. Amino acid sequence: CASSQSVAQYF.

CDR3 protein: CASSLSRAVNSYTF. CDR3 nucleotides: TGTGCCAGCAGTTTATCGAGGGCGGTAAACAGCTACACCTTC. The chain employs TRBV27 and TRBJ1-2, with D hard to call. The CDR3 is 14 amino acids. Germline V gene lookup returns CDR1 MNHEY and CDR2 SMNVEV (reference sequence). The germline V and J ends were trimmed by 0 bases and 9 bases, with 14 bases remaining between them.

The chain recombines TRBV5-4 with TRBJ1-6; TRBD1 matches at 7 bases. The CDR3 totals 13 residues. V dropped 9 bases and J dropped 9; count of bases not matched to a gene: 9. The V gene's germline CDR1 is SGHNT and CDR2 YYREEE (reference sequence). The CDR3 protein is CAKLTGRSSPLHF. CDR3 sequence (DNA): TGTGCCAAATTGACAGGGAGGTCTTCACCCCTCCACTTT.

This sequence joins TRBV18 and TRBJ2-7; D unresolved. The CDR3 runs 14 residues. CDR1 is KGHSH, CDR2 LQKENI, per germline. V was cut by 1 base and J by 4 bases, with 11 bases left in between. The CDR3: CASSPLRQSYEQYF. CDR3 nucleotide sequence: TGTGCCAGCTCACCACTTAGGCAGTCATACGAGCAGTACTTC.

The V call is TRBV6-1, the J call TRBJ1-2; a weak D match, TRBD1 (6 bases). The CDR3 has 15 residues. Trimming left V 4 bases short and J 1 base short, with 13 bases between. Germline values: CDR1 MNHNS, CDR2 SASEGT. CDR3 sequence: CASSGARQVNYGYTF. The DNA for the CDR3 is TGTGCCAGCAGTGGGGCAAGACAGGTTAACTATGGCTACACCTTC.

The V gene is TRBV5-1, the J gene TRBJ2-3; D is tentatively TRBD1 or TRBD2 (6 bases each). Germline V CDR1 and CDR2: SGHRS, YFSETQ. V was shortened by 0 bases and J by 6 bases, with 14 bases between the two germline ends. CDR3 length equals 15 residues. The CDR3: CASSLERGPLDTQYF. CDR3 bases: TGCGCCAGCAGCTTGGAACGGGGGCCTTTGGATACGCAGTATTTT.

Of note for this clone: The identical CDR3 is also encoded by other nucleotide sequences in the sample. The DNA of the CDR3 is TGTGCCAGCAGCTTAGTTTCGGGGACTAGCGGGAGGGGGAATGAGCAGTTCTTC. Its translation is CASSLVSGTSGRGNEQFF. The rearrangement joins TRBV7-8 to TRBJ2-1, with TRBD2 matching over 16 bases. Germline V gene sequence: CDR1 SGHVS, CDR2 FQNEAQ. Trimming took 1 base from V and 7 from J; bases not matched to a gene: 7. The CDR3 runs to 18 residues.

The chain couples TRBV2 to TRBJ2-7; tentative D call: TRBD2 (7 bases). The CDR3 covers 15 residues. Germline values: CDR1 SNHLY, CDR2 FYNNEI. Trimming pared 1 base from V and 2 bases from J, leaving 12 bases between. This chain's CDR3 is CASSEEGGTTYEQYF. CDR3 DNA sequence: TGTGCCAGCAGTGAAGAAGGGGGGACTACCTACGAGCAGTACTTC.

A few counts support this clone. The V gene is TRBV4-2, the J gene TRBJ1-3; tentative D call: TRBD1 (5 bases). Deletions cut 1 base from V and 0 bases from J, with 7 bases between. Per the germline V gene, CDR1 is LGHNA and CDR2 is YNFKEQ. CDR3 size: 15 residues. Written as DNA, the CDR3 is TGTGCCAGCAGCCAAGTGGGGCTCTCTGGAAACACCATATATTTT. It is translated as CASSQVGLSGNTIYF.

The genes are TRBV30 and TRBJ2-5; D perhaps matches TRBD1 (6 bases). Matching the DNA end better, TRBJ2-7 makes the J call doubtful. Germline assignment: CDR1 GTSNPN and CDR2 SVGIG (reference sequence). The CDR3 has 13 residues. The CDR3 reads CAWRQGTSYEQYF. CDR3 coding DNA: TGTGCCTGGAGGCAAGGGACATCATACGAGCAGTACTTC.

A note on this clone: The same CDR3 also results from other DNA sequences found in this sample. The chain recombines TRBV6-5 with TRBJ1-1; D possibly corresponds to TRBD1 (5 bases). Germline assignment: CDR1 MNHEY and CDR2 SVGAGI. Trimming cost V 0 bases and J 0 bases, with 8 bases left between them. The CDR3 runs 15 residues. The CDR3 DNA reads TGTGCCAGCAGTTACTCGGGGGGAATGAACACTGAAGCTTTCTTT. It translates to CASSYSGGMNTEAFF.